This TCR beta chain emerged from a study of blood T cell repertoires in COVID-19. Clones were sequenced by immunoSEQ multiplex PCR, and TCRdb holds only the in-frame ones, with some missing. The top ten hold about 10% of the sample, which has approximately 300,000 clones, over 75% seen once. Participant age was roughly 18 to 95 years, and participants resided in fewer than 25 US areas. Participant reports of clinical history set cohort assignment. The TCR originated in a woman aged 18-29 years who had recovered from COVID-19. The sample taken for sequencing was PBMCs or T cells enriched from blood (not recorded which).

CDR3 sequence: CASSFSGDTEQPQHF. For the CDR3, the DNA is TGCGCCAGCAGCTTCTCAGGGGATACGGAACAGCCCCAGCATTTT. V gene TRBV5-1 combines with J gene TRBJ1-5; a weak D match, TRBD1 (6 bases). The germline CDR1 and CDR2 sequences are SGHRS and YFSETQ. CDR3 length: 15 residues. Deletions cut 2 bases from V and 7 bases from J, with 16 bases between.